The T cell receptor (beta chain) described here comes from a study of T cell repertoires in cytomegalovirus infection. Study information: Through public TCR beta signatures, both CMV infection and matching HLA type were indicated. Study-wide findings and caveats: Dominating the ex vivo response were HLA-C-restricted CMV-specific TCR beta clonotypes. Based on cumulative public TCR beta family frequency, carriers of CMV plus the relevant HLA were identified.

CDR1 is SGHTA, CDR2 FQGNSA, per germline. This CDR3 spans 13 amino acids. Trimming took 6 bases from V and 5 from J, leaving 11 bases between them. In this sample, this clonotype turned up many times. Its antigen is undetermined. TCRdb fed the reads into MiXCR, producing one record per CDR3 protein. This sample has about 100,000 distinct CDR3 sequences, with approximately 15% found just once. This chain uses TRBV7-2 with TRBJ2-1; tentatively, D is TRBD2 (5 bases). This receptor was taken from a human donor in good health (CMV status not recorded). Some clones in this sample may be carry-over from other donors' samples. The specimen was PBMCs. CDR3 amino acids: CASRRDYHNEQFF. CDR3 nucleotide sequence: TGTGCCAGCAGGAGGGATTACCACAATGAGCAGTTCTTC.